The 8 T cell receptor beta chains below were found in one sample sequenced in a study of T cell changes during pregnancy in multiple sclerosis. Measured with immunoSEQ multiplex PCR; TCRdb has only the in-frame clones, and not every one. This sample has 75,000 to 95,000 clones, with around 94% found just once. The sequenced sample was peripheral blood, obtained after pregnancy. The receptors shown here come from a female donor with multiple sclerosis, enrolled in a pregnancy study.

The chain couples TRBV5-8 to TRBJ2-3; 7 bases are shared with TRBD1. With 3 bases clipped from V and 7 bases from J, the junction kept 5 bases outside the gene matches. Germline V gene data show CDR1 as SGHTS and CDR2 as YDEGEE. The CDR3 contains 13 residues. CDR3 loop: CASSWTGVNTQYF. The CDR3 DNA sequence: TGTGCCAGCAGCTGGACAGGAGTGAATACGCAGTATTTT.

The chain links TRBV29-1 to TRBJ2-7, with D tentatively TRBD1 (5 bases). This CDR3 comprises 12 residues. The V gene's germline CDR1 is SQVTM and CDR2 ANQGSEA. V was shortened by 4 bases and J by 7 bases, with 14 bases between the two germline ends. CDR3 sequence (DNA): TGCAGCGTTGCTATAAGGGGTGGGGAGCAGTACTTC. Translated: CSVAIRGGEQYF.

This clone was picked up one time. The CDR3 DNA sequence: TGTGCCAGTAGTCGAATGGAGGGGAGCCGCTACGAGCAGTACTTC. Encoded protein: CASSRMEGSRYEQYF. The chain recombines TRBV19 with TRBJ2-7, with D possibly TRBD2 on 6 matching bases. Germline CDR1 LNHDA, CDR2 SQIVND (reference sequence). The CDR3 has 15 residues. The germline V and J ends were trimmed by 5 bases and 3 bases, with 17 bases remaining between them.

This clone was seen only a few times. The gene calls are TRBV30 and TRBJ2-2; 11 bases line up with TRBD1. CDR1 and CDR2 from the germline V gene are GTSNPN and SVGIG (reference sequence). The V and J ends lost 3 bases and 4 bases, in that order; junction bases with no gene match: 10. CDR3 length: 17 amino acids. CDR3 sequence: CAWREDRGRRSTGELFF. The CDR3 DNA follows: TGTGCCTGGAGGGAGGACAGGGGGCGTCGGAGCACCGGGGAGCTGTTTTTT.

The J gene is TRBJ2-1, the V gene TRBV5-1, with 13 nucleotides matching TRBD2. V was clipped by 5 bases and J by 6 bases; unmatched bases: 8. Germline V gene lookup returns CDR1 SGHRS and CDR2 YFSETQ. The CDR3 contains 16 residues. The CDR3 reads CASRGPGLAGINEQFF. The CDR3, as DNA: TGCGCCAGCAGGGGTCCGGGACTAGCGGGAATCAATGAGCAGTTCTTC.

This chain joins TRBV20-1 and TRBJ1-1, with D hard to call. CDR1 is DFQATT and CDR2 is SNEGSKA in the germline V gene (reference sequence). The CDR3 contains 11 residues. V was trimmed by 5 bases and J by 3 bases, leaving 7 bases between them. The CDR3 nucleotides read TGCAGTGCTGCAGGATACACTGAAGCTTTCTTT. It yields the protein CSAAGYTEAFF.

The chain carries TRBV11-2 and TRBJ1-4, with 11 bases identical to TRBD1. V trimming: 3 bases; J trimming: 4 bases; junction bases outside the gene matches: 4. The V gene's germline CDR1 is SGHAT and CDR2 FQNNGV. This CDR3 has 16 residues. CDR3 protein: CASSFGQGAGNEKLFF. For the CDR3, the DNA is TGTGCCAGCAGCTTCGGACAGGGGGCCGGTAATGAAAAACTGTTTTTT.

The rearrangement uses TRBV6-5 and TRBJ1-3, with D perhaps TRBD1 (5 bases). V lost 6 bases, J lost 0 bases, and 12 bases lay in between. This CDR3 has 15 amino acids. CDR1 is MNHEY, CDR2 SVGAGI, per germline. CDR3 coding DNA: TGTGCCAGCAGGTTGGGGCTCCTCTCTGGAAACACCATATATTTT. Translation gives CASRLGLLSGNTIYF.